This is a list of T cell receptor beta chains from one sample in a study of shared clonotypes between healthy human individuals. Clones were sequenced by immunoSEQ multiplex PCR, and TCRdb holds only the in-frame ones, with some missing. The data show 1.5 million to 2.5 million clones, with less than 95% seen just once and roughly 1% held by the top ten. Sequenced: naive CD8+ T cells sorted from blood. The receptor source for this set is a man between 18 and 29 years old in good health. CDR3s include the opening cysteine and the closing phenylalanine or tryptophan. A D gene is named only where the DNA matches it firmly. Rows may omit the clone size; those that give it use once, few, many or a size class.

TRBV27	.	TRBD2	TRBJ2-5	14	CASSFVAGEETQYF	TGTGCCAGCAGCTTCGTAGCGGGGGAAGAGACCCAGTACTTC
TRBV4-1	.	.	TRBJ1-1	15	CASSQVTVIDTEAFF	TGCGCCAGCAGCCAAGTGACGGTGATCGACACTGAAGCTTTCTTT
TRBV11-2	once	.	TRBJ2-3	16	CASSGWAEGETDTQYF	TGTGCCAGCAGCGGATGGGCGGAAGGGGAAACAGATACGCAGTATTTT
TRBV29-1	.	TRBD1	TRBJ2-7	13	CSARTGLGYEQYF	TGCAGCGCCAGGACAGGCTTGGGCTACGAGCAGTACTTC
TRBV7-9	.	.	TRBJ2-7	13	CASSLVAANEQYF	TGTGCCAGCAGCTTAGTCGCTGCCAACGAGCAGTACTTC
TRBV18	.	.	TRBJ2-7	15	CASSPLDSTQYEQYF	TGTGCCAGCTCACCCTTAGACAGCACCCAATACGAGCAGTACTTC
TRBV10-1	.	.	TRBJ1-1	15	CASSESGRKEAEAFF	TGCGCCAGCAGTGAGTCAGGTAGGAAGGAGGCTGAAGCTTTCTTT
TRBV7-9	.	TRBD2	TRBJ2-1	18	CASNDMPGGGRSGGEQFF	TGTGCCAGCAACGATATGCCCGGCGGCGGGAGGTCAGGTGGTGAGCAGTTCTTC
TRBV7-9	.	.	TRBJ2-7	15	CASSFGQSTSYEQYF	TGTGCCAGCAGCTTTGGTCAGTCTACCTCCTACGAGCAGTACTTC
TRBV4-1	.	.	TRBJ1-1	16	CASSQGFGGSGTEAFF	TGCGCCAGCAGCCAAGGGTTTGGGGGAAGCGGCACTGAAGCTTTCTTT
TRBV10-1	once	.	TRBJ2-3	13	CASSHRSTDTQYF	TGCGCCAGCAGCCACCGCAGCACAGATACGCAGTATTTT
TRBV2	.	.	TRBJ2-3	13	CASRNVGTDTQYF	TGTGCCAGCAGGAATGTGGGCACAGATACGCAGTATTTT
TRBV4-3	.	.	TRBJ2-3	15	CASSLILSLADTQYF	TGCGCCAGCAGCCTAATTCTCTCGCTGGCAGATACGCAGTATTTT
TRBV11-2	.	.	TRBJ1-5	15	CASSLDYQHNQPQHF	TGTGCCAGCAGCTTAGACTACCAACACAATCAGCCCCAGCATTTT
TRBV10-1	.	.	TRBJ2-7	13	CASSESTSYEQYF	TGCGCCAGCAGTGAATCGACTTCCTACGAGCAGTACTTC
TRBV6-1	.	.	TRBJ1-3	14	CASPPDSSGNTIYF	TGTGCCAGCCCGCCGGACAGCTCTGGAAACACCATATATTTT
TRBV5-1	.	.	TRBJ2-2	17	CASSLAAGRGNTGELFF	TGCGCCAGCAGCTTGGCCGCTGGCAGGGGGAACACCGGGGAGCTGTTTTTT
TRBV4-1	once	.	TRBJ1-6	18	CASSQEADPSSYNSPLHF	TGCGCCAGCAGCCAAGAGGCCGATCCCAGCTCCTATAATTCACCCCTCCACTTT
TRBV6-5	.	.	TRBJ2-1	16	CASSYSSESSYNEQFF	TGTGCCAGCAGTTACTCTTCGGAAAGCTCCTACAATGAGCAGTTCTTC
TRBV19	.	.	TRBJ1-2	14	CASSILGTDYGYTF	TGTGCCAGTAGTATACTGGGGACGGACTATGGCTACACCTTC
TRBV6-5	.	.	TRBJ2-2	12	CASSYLSGELFF	TGTGCCAGCAGTTACCTGTCCGGGGAGCTGTTTTTT
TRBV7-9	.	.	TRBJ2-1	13	CASSLVSYNEQFF	TGTGCCAGCAGCTTAGTGTCTTACAATGAGCAGTTCTTC